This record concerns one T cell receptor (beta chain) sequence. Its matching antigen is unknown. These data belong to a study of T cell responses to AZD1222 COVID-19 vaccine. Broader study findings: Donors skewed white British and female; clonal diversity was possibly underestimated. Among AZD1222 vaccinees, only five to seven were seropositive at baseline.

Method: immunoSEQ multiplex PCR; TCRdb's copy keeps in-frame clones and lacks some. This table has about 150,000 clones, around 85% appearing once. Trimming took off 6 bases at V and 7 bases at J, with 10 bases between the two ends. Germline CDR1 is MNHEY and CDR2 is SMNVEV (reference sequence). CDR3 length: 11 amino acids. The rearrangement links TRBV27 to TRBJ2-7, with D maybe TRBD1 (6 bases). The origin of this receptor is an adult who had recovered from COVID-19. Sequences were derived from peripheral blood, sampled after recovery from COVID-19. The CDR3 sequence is CASSSGVEQYF. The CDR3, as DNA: TGTGCCAGCAGCTCAGGGGTTGAGCAGTACTTC.